This entry lists 27 T cell receptor beta chains sequenced from one sample in a study of blood T cells in healthy people across ages. A second PCR, run for about 6 to 11 cycles, used a sample-barcoded 5' primer plus a J-beta primer mix. From the 5' RACE reads, TCRdb called clonotypes with MiXCR, one entry per CDR3 protein. The sample comprises hundreds of thousands of distinct CDR3 sequences, 29% of which are singletons, and 17% rests with the top ten. The sample comprised blood. These receptors all stem from a woman of 80 years or more in good health.

This clonotype was counted many times. This chain connects TRBV12-3 or TRBV12-4 to TRBJ2-3; either TRBD1 or TRBD2 may supply D (6 bases each). With 1 base removed from V and 2 bases from J, the gap between germline ends came to 10 bases. This CDR3 is built from 15 residues. The CDR3 DNA follows: TGTGCCAGCAGTTTAGTTTCGGGGGCCACAGATACGCAGTATTTT. It is translated as CASSLVSGATDTQYF.

This clonotype was detected once. CDR3 bases: TGTGCCAGCAGCCAATCGGCCAGCCTGGACAATCAGCCCCAGCATTTT. Translated: CASSQSASLDNQPQHF. V usage is TRBV16 and J usage is TRBJ1-5, with D unclear. CDR1 and CDR2 (germline): KGHSY, FQNENV. The CDR3 is 16 residues long. Trimming took 0 bases from V and 3 from J, leaving 12 bases between them.

This clonotype was seen repeatedly, ten times or more. The V and J genes are TRBV27 and TRBJ2-5, with a tentative D call TRBD1 (5 bases). The CDR3 loop spans 11 amino acids. Germline-derived CDR1 and CDR2 are MNHEY and SMNVEV (reference sequence). Trimming took 5 bases from V and 11 from J, leaving 12 bases between them. The CDR3 DNA is TGTGCCAGCAGTGACAGAGCCAGACAGTACTTC. This gives the protein CASSDRARQYF.

A remark on this clonotype: Germline and junction disagree at one end, which may indicate a read error. This CDR3 is CSVEQTARPGKLFF. The CDR3 bases are TGCAGCGTTGAGCAGACAGCCCGGCCCGGGAAGCTGTTTTTT. This chain links TRBV29-1 with TRBJ2-2; TRBD1 or TRBD2 may be the D gene (5 bases each). The CDR3 is 14 residues long. Germline-derived CDR1 and CDR2 are SQVTM and ANQGSEA.

A few counts support this clonotype. The rearrangement links TRBV11-2 to TRBJ1-1; 7 nucleotides align to TRBD1. V was pared by 5 bases and J by 4 bases, with 10 bases of the junction left unmatched. The CDR3 spans 15 residues. The germline gives CDR1 SGHAT, CDR2 FQNNGV. CDR3 bases: TGTGCCAGCAGCACATATGGCACAGGGGCCACTGAAGCTTTCTTT. Translating it yields CASSTYGTGATEAFF.

Ten or more counts support this clonotype. The chain combines TRBV6-2 or TRBV6-3 with TRBJ2-6; TRBD1 aligns across 11 bases. This CDR3 has 17 residues. Per germline, CDR1 MNHEY and CDR2 SVGEGT. V lost 4 bases and J lost 0; bases outside the gene matches: 2. CDR3 sequence (DNA): TGTGCCAGCAGTTGGGGACAGGGGGTCTCTGGGGCCAACGTCCTGACTTTC. This sequence encodes CASSWGQGVSGANVLTF.

V gene TRBV6-6 combines with J gene TRBJ2-2, with D perhaps matching TRBD1 or TRBD2 (6 bases each). Trimming left V 7 bases short and J 6 bases short, with 18 bases between. CDR1 MNHNY and CDR2 SVGAGI come from the germline V gene (reference sequence). The CDR3 runs 15 residues. CDR3 protein: CASTRGRGRSGELFF. CDR3 coding DNA: TGTGCCAGCACCCGGGGACGGGGGCGTTCCGGGGAGCTGTTTTTT.

The V call is TRBV7-2, the J call TRBJ1-6; D is ambiguous. The CDR3 runs 15 residues. Germline lookup yields CDR1 SGHTA and CDR2 FQGNSA. Deletions cut 7 bases from V and 0 bases from J, with 10 bases between. CDR3 coding DNA: TGTGCCAGCACGCTACAGAGCTCCTATAATTCACCCCTCCACTTT. As protein: CASTLQSSYNSPLHF.

The V gene is TRBV2, the J gene TRBJ1-1, with D possibly being TRBD1 (5 bases). Trimming shortened V by 6 bases and J by 7 bases, and 18 bases separated the two germline ends. The length of the CDR3 is 14 residues. Germline CDR1 is SNHLY and CDR2 is FYNNEI. Written as DNA, the CDR3 is TGTGCCAGCAGGCAGGGTAATTATCGTGGTGAAGCTTTCTTT. Translating gives CASRQGNYRGEAFF. The full variable domain, in which reference TRBV2 and TRBJ1-1 provide the parts outside the CDR3, is EPEVTQTPSHQVTQMGQEVILRCVPISNHLYFYWYRQILGQKVEFLVSFYNNEISEKSEIFDDQFSVERPDGSNFTLKIRSTKLEDSAMYFCASRQGNYRGEAFFGQGTRLTVV.

This clonotype was counted a few times. Since the CDR3 does not end with the conserved phenylalanine or tryptophan, this likely comes from a read error. The V and J genes are TRBV7-2 and TRBJ2-5, with unresolved D. Germline assignment: CDR1 SGHTA and CDR2 FQGNSA. This CDR3 has 11 residues. Trimming took 1 base from V and 5 from J, leaving 2 bases between them. CDR3 sequence reads: CASSLVETQYV. The CDR3 DNA reads TGTGCCAGCAGCTTAGTCGAGACCCAGTACGTC.

This clonotype appeared many times. The chain uses TRBV5-5 and TRBJ2-5; 8 bases align to TRBD2. With 1 base clipped from V and 5 bases from J, the junction kept 4 bases outside the gene matches. Germline-derived CDR1 and CDR2 are SGHKS and YYEKEE (reference sequence). The CDR3 is 14 amino acids. CDR3 sequence (DNA): TGTGCCAGCAGCTTGCTAGCGGGTTATGAGACCCAGTACTTC. It encodes CASSLLAGYETQYF.

This sequence joins TRBV6-1 and TRBJ2-2, with TRBD2 identical over 7 bases. CDR3 size: 16 residues. CDR1 is MNHNS, CDR2 SASEGT, per germline. V shed 5 bases and J 4 bases; nucleotides not matched to a gene: 10. CDR3 sequence reads: CASSPGRGIPTGELFF. The CDR3 DNA follows: TGTGCCAGCAGTCCGGGGAGGGGAATACCCACCGGGGAGCTGTTTTTT.

The chain is built from TRBV20-1 and TRBJ1-6, with 7 bases fitting TRBD1. The CDR3 length is 13 residues. V lost 5 bases and J lost 7; bases outside the gene matches: 5. Germline CDR1 DFQATT, CDR2 SNEGSKA (reference sequence). CDR3 sequence (DNA): TGCAGTGCTGTGGGACAGCCAAATTCACCCCTCCACTTT. Residues: CSAVGQPNSPLHF.

This clonotype was observed many times. This chain joins TRBV11-2 and TRBJ2-5, with TRBD1 matching 10 bases. J was trimmed by 5 bases and V by 4 bases; bases with no gene match: 7. The germline V gene encodes CDR1 SGHAT and CDR2 FQNNGV. This CDR3 contains 15 residues. The DNA for the CDR3 is TGTGCCAGCAGCTCCGTCCCGGGACAGGGGGAGACCCAGTACTTC. Amino acids: CASSSVPGQGETQYF.

This clonotype was detected many times. CDR3 sequence: CASSANPGTSAETQYF. The CDR3 DNA follows: TGTGCCAGCAGCGCCAACCCAGGGACTAGCGCTGAGACCCAGTACTTC. The chain carries TRBV9 and TRBJ2-5, with TRBD2 matching over 10 bases. The CDR3 covers 16 residues. Germline V CDR1 and CDR2: SGDLS, YYNGEE. V shed 3 bases, J shed 5 bases, and the junction held 10 bases outside the gene matches.

This clonotype was seen a handful of times. The rearrangement links TRBV5-1 to TRBJ1-2; D possibly corresponds to TRBD1 (5 bases). Looked up from germline, CDR1 is SGHRS and CDR2 is YFSETQ. The V gene lost 3 bases and the J gene lost 0 bases, with 21 bases spanning the gap. This CDR3 comprises 18 residues. The CDR3 DNA reads as TGCGCCAGCAGCTCGAGCCTCCAGGGAGCGGGAACTAACTATGGCTACACCTTC. Translated, it gives CASSSSLQGAGTNYGYTF. Full variable domain (remainder filled in from reference TRBV5-1 and TRBJ1-2): KAGVTQTPRYLIKTRGQQVTLSCSPISGHRSVSWYQQTPGQGLQFLFEYFSETQRNKGNFPGRFSGRQFSNSRSEMNVSTLELGDSALYLCASSSSLQGAGTNYGYTFGSGTRLTVV.

This clonotype has at least ten counts. The chain links TRBV6-1 to TRBJ2-5, with 10 bases lining up with TRBD1. Germline V gene lookup returns CDR1 MNHNS and CDR2 SASEGT. The CDR3 sequence is 16 residues long. The ends lost 4 bases at V and 7 bases at J; junction bases unmatched: 12. CDR3 amino acids: CASSGLTGGLEGTQYF. The DNA of the CDR3 is TGTGCCAGCAGTGGTTTGACAGGGGGCCTTGAGGGGACCCAGTACTTC.

The table lists this clonotype with a few counts. The V gene is TRBV3-1, the J gene TRBJ2-1, with 8 nucleotides matching TRBD2. CDR3 length equals 16 residues. The V gene's germline CDR1 is LGHDT and CDR2 YNNKEL (reference sequence). Trimming at V came to 1 base and at J to 2 bases, leaving 4 bases not matched to a gene. The CDR3 DNA follows: TGTGCCAGCAGCCAAGTTGCGGGGGGTACCTACAATGAGCAGTTCTTC. It encodes CASSQVAGGTYNEQFF.

This clonotype was seen at least ten times. The chain combines TRBV20-1 with TRBJ2-5; D possibly matches TRBD1 or TRBD2 (5 bases each). The germline gives CDR1 DFQATT, CDR2 SNEGSKA (reference sequence). The CDR3 loop spans 15 amino acids. Trimming cost V 0 bases and J 2 bases, with 13 bases left between them. The CDR3 nucleotides are TGCAGTGCTAGAGATTGGAGGAGACAGCAAGAGACCCAGTACTTC. Translating gives CSARDWRRQQETQYF.

This clonotype turned up a few times. A single base separates this from a much larger clone, so it may be a read error. The rearrangement uses TRBV7-2 and TRBJ2-1; TRBD2 matches 9 bases. The DNA end lines up better with TRBJ2-7; the J call may be wrong. This CDR3 comprises 15 residues. Germline V gene data show CDR1 as SGHTA and CDR2 as FQGNSA. The CDR3 reads CASSYTSGPYNEQYF. CDR3 in DNA: TGTGCCAGCAGCTACACTAGCGGGCCTTACAATGAGCAGTACTTC.

This clonotype was picked up a small number of times. A much larger clone differs from this one at a single base, so this may be a read error. This chain links TRBV7-9 with TRBJ2-1; possibly TRBD1 or TRBD2 for D (6 bases each). CDR1 and CDR2 from the germline V gene are SEHNR and FQNEAQ (reference sequence). The CDR3 loop spans 16 amino acids. The V end was cut by 5 bases, the J end by 13 bases, with 27 bases between. The CDR3, as DNA: TGTGCCAGCAGCCCGACTGGGGGGCACAGGCAAGAGACCCAGTTCTTC. It codes for CASSPTGGHRQETQFF.

Details on this clonotype: This sequence may be a read error, since a much larger clone differs from it by one base. This sequence joins TRBV12-3 or TRBV12-4 and TRBJ2-1; a weak D match, TRBD1 (6 bases). Trimming cost V 6 bases and J 7 bases, with 16 bases left between them. This CDR3 spans 14 amino acids. CDR3 nucleotides: TGTGCCAGCAGGTCTCAGGGGCTTGTAAATGAGCAGTTCTTC. It codes for CASRSQGLVNEQFF.

This clonotype has more than one count but fewer than ten. The DNA for the CDR3 is TGTGCCAGCAGCCCGAGATCCGGACAAATACTTAGGCCCCAGCATTTT. Translating it yields CASSPRSGQILRPQHF. This chain uses TRBV27 with TRBJ1-5, with D possibly matching TRBD1 (5 bases). V lost 6 bases to trimming and J lost 9 bases, with 24 bases between them. CDR1 and CDR2 (germline): MNHEY, SMNVEV (reference sequence). The CDR3 has 16 residues.

At least ten counts were recorded for this clonotype. The rearrangement uses TRBV7-6 and TRBJ2-5; 7 nucleotides match TRBD1. Per germline, CDR1 SGHVS and CDR2 FNYEAQ. Germline trimming cut 3 bases from V and 1 base from J; bases unmatched to any gene: 5. This CDR3 comprises 15 residues. CDR3 loop: CASSLSTGAQETQYF. The DNA for the CDR3 is TGTGCCAGCAGCTTGAGCACAGGGGCCCAAGAGACCCAGTACTTC.

A few counts support this clonotype. This may stem from a read error, because a much larger clone lies one nucleotide away. V is TRBV6-5 and J is TRBJ2-3; 8 bases match TRBD2. The CDR3 contains 16 residues. In germline, CDR1 is MNHEY, CDR2 SVGAGI. With V trimmed by 5 bases and J by 0 bases, 7 bases remained unmatched. The CDR3 sequence is CASSRRGGSSTDTQYF. Here the CDR3 DNA reads TGTGCCAGCAGTCGCCGGGGGGGCTCTAGCACAGATACGCAGTATTTT.

This clonotype was observed many times. The gene calls are TRBV20-1 and TRBJ1-2; D is unresolved. V shed 8 bases and J shed 1 base, with 11 bases lying between them. The CDR3 is made up of 12 amino acids. The germline CDR1 and CDR2 sequences are DFQATT and SNEGSKA (reference sequence). The CDR3 DNA reads TGCAGTTGGACGGGTATTAACTATGGCTACACCTTC. It encodes CSWTGINYGYTF.

This clonotype has ten or more counts. The V and J genes are TRBV6-4 and TRBJ2-1, with 10 bases that match TRBD1. Germline assignment: CDR1 MRHNA and CDR2 SNTAGT. The CDR3 sequence is 13 residues long. V trimming: 6 bases; J trimming: 7 bases; junction bases outside the gene matches: 3. For the CDR3, the DNA is TGTGCCAGCAGGGACAGGGGGATGAATGAGCAGTTCTTC. As protein: CASRDRGMNEQFF.